This T cell receptor beta chain derives from a study of OX40 agonist ivuxolimab in advanced cancers. Study details: People in dose escalation had one of these cancers: hepatocellular carcinoma, melanoma, renal cell or head and neck cancer. The study's findings and limits: With doses of 0.1-3.0 mg/kg, partial responders showed among the lowest clonal expansion.

About this clone: Its specificity is unknown.

Measured with immunoSEQ multiplex PCR; TCRdb has only the in-frame clones, and not every one. In the table there are roughly 51,000 clones, around 90% of which are singletons. The CDR3 sequence is 15 residues long. V lost 7 bases to trimming and J lost 2 bases, with 15 bases between them. Germline CDR1 reads SNHLY; CDR2 reads FYNNEI. This TCR was sampled from an adult with an advanced solid tumor such as melanoma, head and neck, liver or kidney cancer. Sample: CD4+ or CD8+ T cells sorted from blood, taken in a trial of the OX40 agonist ivuxolimab. The chain links TRBV2 to TRBJ1-5; D is undetermined. The CDR3 protein is CASIPGPGGNQPQHF. For the CDR3, the DNA is TGTGCCAGCATTCCCGGGCCTGGTGGCAATCAGCCCCAGCATTTT.